This T cell receptor beta chain stems from a study of T cell responses to AZD1222 COVID-19 vaccine. On the study more broadly: Pooled samples include second doses given at about 4 or 12 weeks.

In regard to this clone: No antigen is known for it.

Study-wide results and limits: Spike-specific TCRs gained breadth and depth after people received two AZD1222 doses. Of spike-specific TCRs, nearly half reportedly target regions left unmutated in variants. Possibly, clonal diversity was underestimated; donors were largely white British and included more females.

Sequencing was performed with immunoSEQ multiplex PCR; in TCRdb, only in-frame clones are kept and a portion is missing. The table records some 95,000 clones, approximately 86% of them present only once. This CDR3 has 14 amino acids. With 1 base removed from V and 5 bases from J, the gap between germline ends came to 11 bases. Germline V gene sequence: CDR1 SGHTA, CDR2 FQGNSA. V is TRBV7-2 and J is TRBJ1-1; tentative D call: TRBD1 (6 bases). This clonotype was sampled from an adult in good health. Sequencing was performed on peripheral blood, taken on day 0 of AZD1222 vaccination. In nucleotides, the CDR3 is TGTGCCAGCAGCTTAGGGGGGCAAGGGACTGAAGCTTTCTTT. Translation gives CASSLGGQGTEAFF.